This T cell receptor beta chain comes out of a study of a mutant IDH1 vaccine in newly diagnosed glioma (dated by TCRdb to the early 2020s). A note on the overall study: Vaccination was initiated 4-6 weeks after radiotherapy alone, or concurrently with temozolomide cycles in the chemotherapy-containing groups. The roughly 30 treated patients were around 62% male and roughly 40% female, with a mean age of about 43 years. Before enrollment, patients had received standard therapy of radiotherapy alone, temozolomide alone, or radiochemotherapy with temozolomide; most received the combination. Visit V12 was the week-35 safety follow-up and visit V13 was the week-47 end of study. Peripheral blood was drawn at six visits: V03 (baseline), V05, V07, V10, V12 and V13. Longitudinal TCRB deep sequencing was performed for approximately 24 treated patients wherever samples were available for exploratory analyses.

Library preparation used the immunoSEQ multiplex PCR assay. Rearranged TCR beta chain sequences were amplified with the hsTCRB Kit following the manufacturer's protocol. TCRB libraries were sequenced on an Illumina MiSeq. The paper's processing steps were these. The kit vendor's proprietary platform handled demultiplexing, trimming and gene mapping. Held by TCRdb, this immuneACCESS table contains in-frame sequences only and omits some clones. Under half of the omission traces to an unresolved V gene where checked; the cause of the rest is unknown. V, J and clone size are taken as reported in that table, and D and trimming were inferred from the DNA itself. The sample table shows fewer than 70,000 clones, and around 84% are seen once. The ten largest clones add up to 1.5% to 2.5% of the sample. The paper's findings and limits, for the study overall: According to the authors, sample limitations meant that analyses of patient blood samples could not be reproduced. Pseudoprogression seemed to be unrelated to changes in the top peripheral T cell clonotypes found by TCRB sequencing. Immune responses induced by the vaccine were seen in 90% to 95% of patients across multiple MHC alleles. PBMC samples for TCRB deep sequencing were selected based on availability.

What this sample's time point label stands for: week 35, safety follow-up. Every vaccine dose consisted of 300 ug of a 20-mer mutant IDH1 peptide in Montanide, administered subcutaneously together with topical imiquimod. Across visits V03 through V10, patients got a total of eight vaccinations, given in weeks 1, 3, 5, 7, 11, 15, 19 and 23. All donors had newly diagnosed IDH1-mutant astrocytomas of WHO grade 3 or 4 that showed loss of nuclear ATRX. The samples were drawn from NOA16, a multicentre, single-arm, open-label phase I trial in Germany that tested a mutant IDH1 peptide vaccine in humans for the first time. Genomic DNA for TCRB sequencing was extracted from EDTA blood using the DNeasy Blood and Tissue Kit. There are 17 amino acids in the CDR3, from cysteine to phenylalanine inclusive. Solely the CDR3 DNA is kept, with 51 bases framed from the first base. Germline trimming: 3 bases from V, 3 bases from J; junction bases outside gene matches: 10. Per the germline V gene (reference sequence), LNHDA is the CDR1 and SQIVND is the CDR2.

Regarding this clone: Its antigen has not been determined. Base qualities are not at hand, and no much larger clone is one base apart.

This clonotype originated in a man younger than 45 with glioma. The rearrangement joined TRBV19 to TRBJ2-5, and 10 junctional nucleotides match TRBD1. Sequencing was performed on PBMCs, taken from a glioma patient whose treatment included an IDH1 peptide vaccine. The DNA sequence is TGTGCCAGTAGTATCGTCTCTCCGGGACAGGGGAAAGAGACCCAGTACTTC. This translates into CASSIVSPGQGKETQYF.